One sample yielded the 18 T cell receptor beta chains listed below, sequenced in a study of CD8+ T cells in alopecia areata. Treatment of the sample: oral pan-JAK inhibitor, 5-10 mg twice daily. Sequencing relied on a cDNA template that was reverse transcribed from extracted RNA. Assay: immunoSEQ multiplex PCR; the TCRdb copy retains only in-frame clones and omits some. The sample includes around 200,000 clones, less than 65% of them seen just once. This sample comprised CD4+ T cells sorted from blood, obtained at week 4, from a patient treated with tofacitinib. These TCRs come from a human donor with alopecia areata.

The chain joins TRBV30 to TRBJ2-1; D is possibly TRBD2 (6 bases). The CDR3 sequence is 14 residues long. The germline CDR1 and CDR2 sequences are GTSNPN and SVGIG (reference sequence). V was shortened by 2 bases and J by 3 bases, with 11 bases between the two germline ends. The CDR3 is CAWSRGGIYNEQFF. The CDR3 DNA follows: TGTGCCTGGAGTCGGGGCGGGATCTACAATGAGCAGTTCTTC.

The J gene is TRBJ1-1, the V gene TRBV4-1; the D gene is possibly TRBD1 (5 bases). V was pared by 1 base and J by 8 bases, with 14 bases between. Germline lookup yields CDR1 MGHRA and CDR2 YSYEKL. This CDR3 region has 14 residues. CDR3 bases: TGCGCCAGCAGCCAAGCAGGGTCTAAAGGGGAAGCTTTCTTT. Translation: CASSQAGSKGEAFF.

The rearrangement links TRBV7-2 to TRBJ1-5; no reliable D call. V dropped 5 bases and J dropped 3 bases, with 8 bases sitting between them. CDR3 length equals 13 residues. Germline assignment: CDR1 SGHTA and CDR2 FQGNSA. CDR3 region: CASSPASNQPQHF. The CDR3 nucleotides read TGTGCCAGCAGCCCAGCCTCCAATCAGCCCCAGCATTTT.

The chain uses TRBV25-1 and TRBJ1-2; D remains unclear. CDR3 length equals 11 residues. The V and J ends lost 2 bases and 7 bases respectively, with 5 bases between them. The germline V gene encodes CDR1 MGHDK and CDR2 SYGVNS. CDR3 in amino acids: CASSEGAGYTF. CDR3 nucleotides: TGTGCCAGCAGTGAAGGAGCTGGCTACACCTTC.

The chain's CDR3 is CSVRRGSTEAFF. The CDR3 DNA follows: TGCAGCGTTCGTCGGGGATCAACTGAAGCTTTCTTT. The genes are TRBV29-1 and TRBJ1-1; D is unclear. Germline V CDR1 and CDR2: SQVTM, ANQGSEA. CDR3 length: 12 amino acids. V shed 5 bases and J shed 5 bases, with 12 bases lying between them.

The chain is built from TRBV28 and TRBJ2-5, with 7 positions matching TRBD2. CDR1 is MDHEN, CDR2 SYDVKM, per germline. The V and J ends lost 4 bases and 4 bases, in that order; junction bases with no gene match: 9. The CDR3 runs 15 residues. CDR3 nucleotide sequence: TGTGCCAGCAGTTCCCCCTCCTCGGGGGGAGAGACCCAGTACTTC. Its protein is CASSSPSSGGETQYF.

This clone turned up a few times. The chain is built from TRBV4-2 and TRBJ2-1; D is uncertain. Trimming pared 1 base from V and 4 bases from J, leaving 14 bases between. CDR3 length: 16 residues. The germline gives CDR1 LGHNA, CDR2 YNFKEQ. CDR3 in amino acids: CASSQGPSETYNEQFF. The CDR3 coding sequence is TGTGCCAGCAGCCAAGGACCATCCGAAACATACAATGAGCAGTTCTTC.

With regard to this clone: In the same sample, other DNA sequences code for this CDR3. The chain combines TRBV29-1 with TRBJ1-1; D is ambiguous. V lost 6 bases and J 5 bases, leaving 7 bases between the germline ends. The CDR3 loop spans 10 amino acids. Germline CDR1 is SQVTM and CDR2 is ANQGSEA. CDR3 bases: TGCAGCGTCCTCGATACTGAAGCTTTCTTT. Translated, it gives CSVLDTEAFF.

This clone was detected a few times. Different DNA sequences within this sample yield the same CDR3. The chain has TRBV7-9 and TRBJ2-5; TRBD2 might be the D (6 bases). Germline V lookup: CDR1 SEHNR, CDR2 FQNEAQ (reference sequence). This CDR3 is 14 amino acids long. The V end was cut by 0 bases, the J end by 2 bases, with 7 bases between. CDR3 region: CASSLAGGQETQYF. CDR3 DNA: TGTGCCAGCAGCTTAGCGGGGGGACAAGAGACCCAGTACTTC.

This clone was found once. The same CDR3 is also encoded by other DNA sequences in this sample. The CDR3 nucleotides read TGTGCCTGGAGTGTAGGGGGGAGCAATCAGCCCCAGCATTTT. As protein: CAWSVGGSNQPQHF. The V and J genes are TRBV30 and TRBJ1-5, with D maybe TRBD1 (6 bases). This CDR3 spans 14 amino acids. Trimming stripped 0 bases from V and 1 base from J, with 7 bases between. Germline CDR1 GTSNPN, CDR2 SVGIG (reference sequence).

The rearrangement links TRBV5-1 to TRBJ1-2; D gene unclear. V was pared by 0 bases and J by 8 bases, with 11 bases between. In germline, CDR1 is SGHRS, CDR2 YFSETQ. The CDR3 is 13 residues long. CDR3 coding DNA: TGCGCCAGCAGCTTGGCCGCAGGAGAGGGCTACACCTTC. It codes for CASSLAAGEGYTF. Filled out from reference TRBV5-1 and TRBJ1-2, the complete variable domain reads KAGVTQTPRYLIKTRGQQVTLSCSPISGHRSVSWYQQTPGQGLQFLFEYFSETQRNKGNFPGRFSGRQFSNSRSEMNVSTLELGDSALYLCASSLAAGEGYTFGSGTRLTVV.

There are a few counts of this clone. Other nucleotide sequences in the sample specify the same CDR3. V and J are TRBV29-1 and TRBJ1-5; the D gene is possibly TRBD1 (5 bases). Trimming took off 4 bases at V and 4 bases at J, with 11 bases between the two ends. CDR1 SQVTM and CDR2 ANQGSEA come from the germline V gene. The CDR3 loop spans 13 amino acids. CDR3 sequence reads: CSVGQGPNQPQHF. The CDR3 nucleotides are TGCAGCGTTGGGCAGGGACCAAATCAGCCCCAGCATTTT.

The chain joins TRBV28 to TRBJ1-5; 8 nucleotides line up with TRBD1. With 5 bases clipped from V and 3 bases from J, the junction kept 6 bases outside the gene matches. The CDR3 runs 15 residues. CDR1 is MDHEN and CDR2 is SYDVKM in the germline V gene. The CDR3 nucleotides are TGTGCCAGCAGTACCGGGACAGGAGACAATCAGCCCCAGCATTTT. This encodes CASSTGTGDNQPQHF.

The chain is built from TRBV6-5 and TRBJ2-2, with D unresolved. CDR1 and CDR2 (germline): MNHEY, SVGAGI. This CDR3 spans 12 amino acids. The ends were cut back, 6 bases at V and 4 bases at J, with 6 bases in the middle. The CDR3 nucleotides are TGTGCCAGCAGCACGTTCACCGGGGAGCTGTTTTTT. It encodes CASSTFTGELFF.

The V call is TRBV5-6, the J call TRBJ2-5; D call uncertain. Germline V CDR1 and CDR2: SGHDT, YYEEEE. There are 15 residues in the CDR3. Trimming took 1 base from V and 1 from J, leaving 11 bases between them. DNA for the CDR3: TGTGCCAGCAGCTTGTACCAAATAGTCCAAGAGACCCAGTACTTC. Translating it yields CASSLYQIVQETQYF.

The chain carries TRBV4-3 and TRBJ2-7; D is perhaps TRBD2 (6 bases). This CDR3 is built from 17 residues. Between the trimmed V and J ends, which lost 4 bases and 6 bases, there was a span of 25 bases. Germline V CDR1 and CDR2: LGHNA, YSLEER. The CDR3 protein is CASSPDPGLSGGVEQYF. The CDR3 DNA follows: TGCGCCAGCAGCCCCGATCCGGGCCTTTCTGGAGGGGTCGAGCAGTACTTC.

V usage is TRBV5-1 and J usage is TRBJ2-7, with D perhaps TRBD1 or TRBD2 (7 bases each). The CDR3 runs to 15 residues. V was pared by 4 bases and J by 3 bases, with 17 bases between. Germline CDR1 is SGHRS and CDR2 is YFSETQ. The CDR3 coding sequence is TGCGCCAGCAGCCTCGGGACAGCGGGAATCTACGAGCAGTACTTC. It is translated as CASSLGTAGIYEQYF.

This clone was found a few times. The V call is TRBV5-4, the J call TRBJ2-5; 11 positions agree with TRBD2. This CDR3 contains 15 residues. Germline lookup yields CDR1 SGHNT and CDR2 YYREEE (reference sequence). The V segment lost 1 base and the J segment 6 bases; nucleotides outside the gene matches: 5. CDR3 DNA sequence: TGTGCCAGCAGCTTGTATAGCGGGGGGGGGAAGACCCAGTACTTC. This sequence encodes CASSLYSGGGKTQYF. The full variable domain, with the rest looked up from reference TRBV5-4 and TRBJ2-5, is ETGVTQSPTHLIKTRGQQVTLRCSSQSGHNTVSWYQQALGQGPQFIFQYYREEENGRGNFPPRFSGLQFPNYSSELNVNALELDDSALYLCASSLYSGGGKTQYFGPGTRLLVL.